What follows are 6 T cell receptor beta chains derived from one specimen sequenced in a study of response to subunit inactivated influenza vaccine. TCRdb re-called the RT-PCR reads through MiXCR, storing one row per CDR3 protein. The sample lists 860,000 or so distinct CDR3 sequences, over 20% occurring once. This specimen consisted of PBMCs from blood, obtained about 5 days after vaccination. The source is a man aged 50 to 60 who received an inactivated influenza vaccine.

A few counts support this clonotype. The chain couples TRBV4-1 to TRBJ2-1; D may be TRBD2 (6 bases). Germline V gene data show CDR1 as MGHRA and CDR2 as YSYEKL. Between the trimmed V and J ends, which lost 3 bases and 7 bases, there was a span of 16 bases. The CDR3 is made up of 15 amino acids. CDR3 DNA: TGCGCCAGCAGCCATCGCCAGGGAGGAGTTAATGAGCAGTTCTTC. It codes for CASSHRQGGVNEQFF.

CDR3 in DNA: TGTGCCACCAGCAGAGCAGGGGGACTGAACACTGAAGCTTTCTTT. Amino acids: CATSRAGGLNTEAFF. This chain uses TRBV15 with TRBJ1-1, with 7 positions matching TRBD1. V dropped 1 base and J dropped 0; count of bases not matched to a gene: 2. CDR1 LNHNV and CDR2 YYDKDF come from the germline V gene (reference sequence). This CDR3 region has 15 residues.

The V and J genes are TRBV28 and TRBJ2-1; D possibly corresponds to TRBD1 (8 bases). There are 15 residues in the CDR3. V was clipped by 6 bases and J by 8 bases, with 20 bases between them. The V gene's germline CDR1 is MDHEN and CDR2 SYDVKM. Written as DNA, the CDR3 is TGTGCCAGCAGCCGAGCGGGGACAGGACGGGATGAGCAGTTCTTC. Its protein product is CASSRAGTGRDEQFF.

The sample holds a few counts of this clonotype. The V gene is TRBV10-3, the J gene TRBJ2-5; no reliable D call. The CDR3 runs 14 residues. V lost 2 bases to trimming and J lost 5 bases, with 12 bases between them. Germline loops: CDR1 ENHRY, CDR2 SYGVKD. The CDR3 coding sequence is TGTGCCATCAGTGAGATCCCCGCCGGGGAGACCCAGTACTTC. It translates to CAISEIPAGETQYF.

J is TRBJ2-2 and V is TRBV7-3, with 9 bases identical to TRBD2. Germline assignment: CDR1 SGHTA and CDR2 FQGTGA. CDR3 length equals 15 residues. J lost 0 bases, V lost 6 bases, and 2 bases had no gene match. CDR3 DNA sequence: TGTGCCAGCAGGACTAGCGGAACGAACACCGGGGAGCTGTTTTTT. It yields the protein CASRTSGTNTGELFF.

The V and J genes are TRBV27 and TRBJ2-1; TRBD1 aligns across 8 bases. CDR3 length: 22 residues. CDR1 is MNHEY, CDR2 SMNVEV, per germline (reference sequence). Germline trimming cut 4 bases from V and 3 bases from J; bases unmatched to any gene: 26. CDR3 sequence: CASSSQMVSWDRYFLLYNEQFF. In DNA, the CDR3 is TGTGCCAGCAGTTCGCAAATGGTATCGTGGGACAGGTATTTTCTTCTCTACAATGAGCAGTTCTTC.